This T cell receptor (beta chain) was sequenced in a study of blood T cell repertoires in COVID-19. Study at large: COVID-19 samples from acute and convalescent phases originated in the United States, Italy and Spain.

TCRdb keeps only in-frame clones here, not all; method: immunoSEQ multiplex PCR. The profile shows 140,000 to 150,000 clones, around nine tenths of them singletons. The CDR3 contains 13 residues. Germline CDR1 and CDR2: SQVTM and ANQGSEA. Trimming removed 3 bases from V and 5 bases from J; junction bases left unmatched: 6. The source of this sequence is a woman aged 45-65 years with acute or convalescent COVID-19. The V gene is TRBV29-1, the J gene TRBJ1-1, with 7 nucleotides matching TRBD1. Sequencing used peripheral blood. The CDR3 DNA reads TGCAGCGTTGACGAGGGGGCGTATACTGAAGCTTTCTTT. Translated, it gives CSVDEGAYTEAFF.